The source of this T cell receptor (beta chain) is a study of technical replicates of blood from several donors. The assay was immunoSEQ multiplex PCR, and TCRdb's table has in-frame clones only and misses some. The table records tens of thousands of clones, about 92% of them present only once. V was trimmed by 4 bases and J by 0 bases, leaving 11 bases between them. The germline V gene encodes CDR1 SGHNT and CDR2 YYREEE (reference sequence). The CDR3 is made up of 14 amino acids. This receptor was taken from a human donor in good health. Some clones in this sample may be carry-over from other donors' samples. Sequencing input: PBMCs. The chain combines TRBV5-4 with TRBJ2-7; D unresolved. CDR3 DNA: TGTGCCAGCAGCAAAATTAGTTCCTCCTACGAGCAGTACTTC. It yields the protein CASSKISSSYEQYF.